This T cell receptor (beta chain) was sequenced for a study of regulatory T cells in long-lasting Graves disease. Time point meaning: newly diagnosed GD, antithyroid drugs for less than 3 months. Preparation of the TCR library used RNA extracted from PBMCs. This clonotype was seen ten or more times. J lost 0 bases, V lost 4 bases, and 6 bases had no gene match. The germline CDR1 and CDR2 sequences are SGHRS and YFSETQ. There are 15 residues in the CDR3. Library construction for TCR beta used iRepertoire HTBI primers and Arm-PCR of CDR3 regions. TCRdb used MiXCR to reprocess the multiplex PCR reads, holding one entry per CDR3 protein. The sample contains 360,000 or so distinct CDR3 sequences, over 15% of which appear only once. In addition, the sample was reused for a study of T cells in Graves' hyperthyroidism and ophthalmopathy.

The chain recombines TRBV5-1 with TRBJ2-7; 8 positions agree with TRBD1. Source: peripheral blood mononuclear cells (PBMCs), taken at new diagnosis, from a patient treated with antithyroid drugs. The origin of this receptor is a man in his forties or fifties with Graves disease. The CDR3 sequence: CASSSNRGSSYEQYF. CDR3 bases: TGCGCCAGCAGCAGTAACAGGGGGTCCTCCTACGAGCAGTACTTC.